Following are 7 T cell receptor beta chains from one sample sequenced in a study of technical replicates of blood from a few donors. Some clones are missing from TCRdb's copy, which holds only in-frame ones; the method was immunoSEQ multiplex PCR. In the table there are over 85,000 clones, around 94% of which are singletons. The sequenced material came from T cells isolated from PBMCs. The receptors were sampled from a human donor in good health.

The V call is TRBV5-1, the J call TRBJ1-1; D may be TRBD1 (6 bases). Germline V gene lookup returns CDR1 SGHRS and CDR2 YFSETQ. Trimming cost V 4 bases and J 3 bases, with 10 bases left between them. This CDR3 contains 13 residues. In DNA, the CDR3 is TGCGCCAGCAGCCTAGACAGGTACACTGAAGCTTTCTTT. This translates into CASSLDRYTEAFF.

The rearrangement joins TRBV5-4 to TRBJ1-2, with D hard to call. Deletions cut 2 bases from V and 4 bases from J, with 15 bases between. The CDR3 is 15 amino acids. Looked up from germline, CDR1 is SGHNT and CDR2 is YYREEE (reference sequence). The CDR3 bases are TGTGCCAGCAGCTTAAGTTTTTCGTTCAGCTATGGCTACACCTTC. It encodes CASSLSFSFSYGYTF.

The rearrangement uses TRBV18 and TRBJ1-4; the match to TRBD1 covers 7 bases. The CDR3 extends over 16 amino acids. V gave up 3 bases and J gave up 7 bases; unmatched junction bases: 11. Germline V lookup: CDR1 KGHSH, CDR2 LQKENI. In DNA form, the CDR3 reads TGTGCCAGCTCACCCAGACAGGGCAGGAGTGGTGAAAAACTGTTTTTT. As protein: CASSPRQGRSGEKLFF.

The V gene is TRBV2, the J gene TRBJ2-7; 7 nucleotides match TRBD1. V shed 0 bases and J 3 bases; nucleotides not matched to a gene: 2. Per germline, CDR1 SNHLY and CDR2 FYNNEI. The CDR3 is 14 amino acids. CDR3 in DNA: TGTGCCAGCAGTGAAGCTCGGACAGGCTACGAGCAGTACTTC. Residues: CASSEARTGYEQYF.

This clone was seen once. The V gene is TRBV6-1, the J gene TRBJ2-2; D might be TRBD2 (5 bases). Germline CDR1 MNHNS, CDR2 SASEGT. V was clipped by 4 bases and J by 1 base, with 10 bases between them. CDR3 length: 15 amino acids. The CDR3 is CASSVGRENTGELFF. CDR3 DNA sequence: TGTGCCAGCAGTGTCGGCCGGGAGAACACCGGGGAGCTGTTTTTT.

This clone has just one count. The V and J genes are TRBV27 and TRBJ2-7; 10 bases are shared with TRBD2. With V trimmed by 0 bases and J by 5 bases, 1 base remained unmatched. This CDR3 comprises 14 residues. Germline CDR1 reads MNHEY; CDR2 reads SMNVEV (reference sequence). DNA for the CDR3: TGTGCCAGCAGTTTATCGGGACTAGCGCACGAGCAGTACTTC. Translation: CASSLSGLAHEQYF.

The J gene is TRBJ2-5, the V gene TRBV2; TRBD1 might be the D (5 bases). The CDR3 is made up of 13 amino acids. Trimming stripped 2 bases from V and 4 bases from J, with 8 bases between. The V gene's germline CDR1 is SNHLY and CDR2 FYNNEI. The CDR3 nucleotides are TGTGCCAGCAGTGAAATTCAGGGAGAGACCCAGTACTTC. Translating gives CASSEIQGETQYF.